The rows below give T cell receptor beta chains drawn from one sample of a study of CD8 T cells in Susac syndrome. TCRdb re-derived calls from the immunoSEQ multiplex PCR reads in MiXCR, one entry per CDR3 protein. The table shows approximately 160,000 distinct CDR3 sequences, with approximately 93% occurring only once. Sequenced sample: CD4+ T cells from PBMCs. All receptors derive from a human donor with multiple sclerosis. Both conserved end residues are part of each CDR3. A D gene is named only where the DNA matches it firmly.

>TRBJ1-3|TRBV4-1|.|20
CASSQDPGRESRDSGNTIYF
TGCGCCAGCAGCCAAGATCCCGGCAGAGAATCTAGGGACTCTGGAAACACCATATATTTT
>TRBJ2-1|TRBV7-3|.|16
CASSPRASEIYNEQFF
TGTGCCAGCAGCCCCCGAGCTAGCGAGATTTACAATGAGCAGTTCTTC
>TRBJ2-3|TRBV29-1|TRBD2|12
CSVILAGDTQYF
TGCAGCGTAATACTAGCGGGGGATACGCAGTATTTT
>TRBJ2-1|TRBV19|TRBD2|15
CASRPSGRASNEQFF
TGTGCCAGTAGGCCTAGCGGGAGGGCCTCTAATGAGCAGTTCTTC
>TRBJ1-6|TRBV3-1|.|14
CASRPDLRNSPLHF
TGTGCCAGCAGGCCCGATTTAAGGAATTCACCCCTCCACTTT
>TRBJ1-2|TRBV7-9|.|12
CASSSTGLGYTF
TGTGCCAGCAGCTCGACCGGCCTGGGCTACACCTTC
>TRBJ1-6|TRBV2|.|15
CASSEAEPYNSPLHF
TGTGCCAGCAGTGAAGCCGAGCCTTATAATTCACCCCTCCACTTT
>TRBJ2-1|TRBV3-1|TRBD2|18
CASSQDPPGLGRTNEQFF
TGTGCCAGCAGCCAAGATCCCCCGGGACTAGGGAGGACCAATGAGCAGTTCTTC
>TRBJ2-5|TRBV12-3/TRBV12-4|.|15
CASSFTGNKGETQYF
TGTGCCAGCAGTTTCACTGGGAACAAGGGCGAGACCCAGTACTTC
>TRBJ2-1|TRBV9|TRBD2|17
CASSATSGGTWRNEQFF
TGTGCCAGCAGCGCGACTAGCGGGGGCACCTGGCGCAATGAGCAGTTCTTC
>TRBJ1-1|TRBV19|.|12
CASSILQKEAFF
TGTGCCAGTAGTATCCTGCAGAAAGAAGCTTTCTTT
>TRBJ2-1|TRBV18|.|13
CASSPTYYNEQFF
TGTGCCAGCTCACCAACTTACTACAATGAGCAGTTCTTC
>TRBJ1-1|TRBV14|.|16
CASSQGWRGTNTEAFF
TGTGCCAGCAGCCAAGGGTGGAGAGGGACGAACACTGAAGCTTTCTTT
>TRBJ2-3|TRBV3-1|.|15
CASSPGTLSTDTQYF
TGTGCCAGCAGCCCTGGGACCCTCAGCACAGATACGCAGTATTTT
>TRBJ1-2|TRBV2|TRBD1|10
CAITGGGYTF
TGTGCCATCACAGGGGGTGGCTACACCTTC
>TRBJ2-3|TRBV20-1|TRBD2|14
CRAPLGRGFDTQYF
TGCAGAGCACCCCTAGGGCGGGGGTTTGATACGCAGTATTTT